What follows is one T cell receptor (beta chain) and its context. Per the study methods: Amplification from reference gene primers served as the basis for estimated nucleated cell counts. Profiled with immunoSEQ multiplex PCR; TCRdb holds only in-frame clones, not every one. V and J calls and clone size are as listed in that table; D and trimming were resolved from the DNA. The table shows some 180,000 clones, with 85% to 90% occurring only once. Germline V gene lookup returns CDR1 SGHAT and CDR2 FQDESV (reference sequence). The CDR3 is made up of 13 amino acids. Germline trimming cut 5 bases from V and 4 bases from J; bases unmatched to any gene: 4. This entry is derived from a study of blood T cell repertoires in COVID-19.

This sequence joins TRBV11-1 and TRBJ2-5; 7 bases agree with TRBD1. The receptor's source is a man aged 45-60 years who had recovered from COVID-19. Input material: peripheral blood. CDR3: CASSRDRAETQYF. The CDR3 nucleotides read TGTGCCAGCAGCCGAGACAGGGCAGAGACCCAGTACTTC.